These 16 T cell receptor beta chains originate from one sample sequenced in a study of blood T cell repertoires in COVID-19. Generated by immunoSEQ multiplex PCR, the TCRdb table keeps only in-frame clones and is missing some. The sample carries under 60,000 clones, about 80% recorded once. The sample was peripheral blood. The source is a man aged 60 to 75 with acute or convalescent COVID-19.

This chain's CDR3 is CSVEGYSNQPQHF. Here the CDR3 DNA reads TGCAGCGTTGAAGGCTATAGCAATCAGCCCCAGCATTTT. The gene calls are TRBV29-1 and TRBJ1-5, with unresolved D. Deletions cut 1 base from V and 0 bases from J, with 4 bases between. CDR3 size: 13 residues. Germline CDR1 is SQVTM and CDR2 is ANQGSEA.

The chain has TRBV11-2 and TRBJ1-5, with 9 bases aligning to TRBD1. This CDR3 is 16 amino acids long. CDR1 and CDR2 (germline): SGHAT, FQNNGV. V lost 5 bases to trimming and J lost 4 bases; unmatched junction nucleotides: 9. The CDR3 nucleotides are TGTGCCAGCAGCCCAGGACAGGGGAGCCAGAATCAGCCCCAGCATTTT. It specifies CASSPGQGSQNQPQHF. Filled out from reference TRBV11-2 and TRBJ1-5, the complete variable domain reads EAGVAQSPRYKIIEKRQSVAFWCNPISGHATLYWYQQILGQGPKLLIQFQNNGVVDDSQLPKDRFSAERLKGVDSTLKIQPAKLEDSAVYLCASSPGQGSQNQPQHFGDGTRLSIL.

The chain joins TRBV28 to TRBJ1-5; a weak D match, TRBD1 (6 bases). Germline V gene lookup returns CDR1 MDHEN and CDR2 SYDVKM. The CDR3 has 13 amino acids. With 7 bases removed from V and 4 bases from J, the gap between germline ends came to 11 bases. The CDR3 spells CASNGQPNQPQHF. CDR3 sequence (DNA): TGTGCCAGCAATGGACAGCCTAATCAGCCCCAGCATTTT.

CDR3 in DNA: TGTGCCAGCATCCCAGGGTCCTCCTACGAGCAGTACTTC. It translates to CASIPGSSYEQYF. The chain has TRBV6-5 and TRBJ2-7; D possibly corresponds to TRBD1 (5 bases). Deletions cut 7 bases from V and 0 bases from J, with 10 bases between. The V gene's germline CDR1 is MNHEY and CDR2 SVGAGI. The CDR3 extends over 13 amino acids.

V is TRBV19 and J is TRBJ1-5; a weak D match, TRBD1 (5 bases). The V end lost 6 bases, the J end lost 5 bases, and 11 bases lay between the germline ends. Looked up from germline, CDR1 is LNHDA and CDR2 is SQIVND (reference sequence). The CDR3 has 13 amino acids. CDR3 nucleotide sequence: TGTGCCAGTAGCCGGACACGAGATCAGCCCCAGCATTTT. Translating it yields CASSRTRDQPQHF.

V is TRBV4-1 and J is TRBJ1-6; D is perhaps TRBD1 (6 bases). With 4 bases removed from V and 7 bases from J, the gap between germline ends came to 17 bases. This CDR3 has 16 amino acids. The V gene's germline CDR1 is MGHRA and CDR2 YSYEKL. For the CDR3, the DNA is TGCGCCAGCAGCCCTTCGTGGACAGTACCAAATTCACCCCTCCACTTT. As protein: CASSPSWTVPNSPLHF.

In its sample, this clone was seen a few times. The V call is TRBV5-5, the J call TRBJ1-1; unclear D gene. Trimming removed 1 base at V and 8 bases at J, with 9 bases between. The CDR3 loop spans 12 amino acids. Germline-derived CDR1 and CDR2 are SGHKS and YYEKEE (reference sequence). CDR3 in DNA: TGTGCCAGCAGCTTGTTTGGTCGGGAAGCTTTCTTT. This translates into CASSLFGREAFF.

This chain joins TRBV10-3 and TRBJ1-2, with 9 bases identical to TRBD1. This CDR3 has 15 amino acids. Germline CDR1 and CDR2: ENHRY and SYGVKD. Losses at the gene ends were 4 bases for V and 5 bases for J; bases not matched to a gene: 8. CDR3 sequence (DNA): TGTGCCATCAGTGTCGACAGGGGGAACGGGTATGGCTACACCTTC. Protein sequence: CAISVDRGNGYGYTF.

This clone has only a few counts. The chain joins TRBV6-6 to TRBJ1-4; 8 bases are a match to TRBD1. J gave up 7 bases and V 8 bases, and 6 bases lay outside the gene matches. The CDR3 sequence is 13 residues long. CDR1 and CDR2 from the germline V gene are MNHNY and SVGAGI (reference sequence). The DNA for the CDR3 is TGTGCCAGCTTAACAGGGGGGGGTGAAAAACTGTTTTTT. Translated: CASLTGGGEKLFF.

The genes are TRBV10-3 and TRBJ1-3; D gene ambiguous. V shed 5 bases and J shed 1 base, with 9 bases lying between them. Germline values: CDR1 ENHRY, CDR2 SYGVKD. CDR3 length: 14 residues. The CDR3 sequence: CAISPGISGNTIYF. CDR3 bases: TGTGCCATCAGTCCGGGGATTTCTGGAAACACCATATATTTT.

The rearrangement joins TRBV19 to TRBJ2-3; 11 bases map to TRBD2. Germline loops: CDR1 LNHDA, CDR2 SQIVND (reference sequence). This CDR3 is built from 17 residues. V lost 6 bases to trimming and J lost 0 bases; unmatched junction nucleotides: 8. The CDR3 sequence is CASSLTSGDLSTDTQYF. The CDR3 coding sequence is TGTGCCAGTAGCTTGACTAGCGGGGACCTTAGCACAGATACGCAGTATTTT. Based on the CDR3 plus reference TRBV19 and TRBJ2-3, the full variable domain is DGGITQSPKYLFRKEGQNVTLSCEQNLNHDAMYWYRQDPGQGLRLIYYSQIVNDFQKGDIAEGYSVSREKKESFPLTVTSAQKNPTAFYLCASSLTSGDLSTDTQYFGPGTRLTVL.

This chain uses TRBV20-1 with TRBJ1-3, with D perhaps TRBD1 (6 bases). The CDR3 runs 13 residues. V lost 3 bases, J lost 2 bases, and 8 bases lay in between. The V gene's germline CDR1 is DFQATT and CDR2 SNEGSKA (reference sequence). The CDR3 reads CSASPGAGNTIYF. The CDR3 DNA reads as TGCAGTGCTAGTCCAGGGGCTGGAAACACCATATATTTT.

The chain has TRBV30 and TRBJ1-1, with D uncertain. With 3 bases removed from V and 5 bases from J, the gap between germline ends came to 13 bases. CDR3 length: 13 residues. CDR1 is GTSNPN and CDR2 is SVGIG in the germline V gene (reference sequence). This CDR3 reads CAWRVKGGTEAFF. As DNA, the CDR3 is TGTGCCTGGAGGGTAAAGGGAGGGACTGAAGCTTTCTTT. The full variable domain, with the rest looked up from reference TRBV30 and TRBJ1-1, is SQTIHQWPATLVQPVGSPLSLECTVEGTSNPNLYWYRQAAGRGLQLLFYSVGIGQISSEVPQNLSASRPQDRQFILSSKKLLLSDSGFYLCAWRVKGGTEAFFGQGTRLTVV.

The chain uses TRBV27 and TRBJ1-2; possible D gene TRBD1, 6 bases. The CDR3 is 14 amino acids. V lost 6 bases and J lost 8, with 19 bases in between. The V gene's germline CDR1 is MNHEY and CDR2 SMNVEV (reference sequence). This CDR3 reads CASRFNRDRVGYTF. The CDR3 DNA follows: TGTGCCAGCAGATTCAACAGGGATAGAGTGGGCTACACCTTC.

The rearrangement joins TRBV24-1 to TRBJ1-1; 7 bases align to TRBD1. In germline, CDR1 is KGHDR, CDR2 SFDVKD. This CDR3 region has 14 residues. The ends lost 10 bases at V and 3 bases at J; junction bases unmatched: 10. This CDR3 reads CATGRGGEDTEAFF. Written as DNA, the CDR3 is TGTGCCACTGGTAGAGGGGGCGAGGACACTGAAGCTTTCTTT.

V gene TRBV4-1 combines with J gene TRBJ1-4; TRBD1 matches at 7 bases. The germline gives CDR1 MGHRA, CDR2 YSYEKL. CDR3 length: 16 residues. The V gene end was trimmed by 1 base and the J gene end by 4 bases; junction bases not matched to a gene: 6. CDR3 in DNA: TGCGCCAGCAGCCAAGCCTCGGCAGGGGGTAATGAAAAACTGTTTTTT. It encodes CASSQASAGGNEKLFF.